The rows below give T cell receptor beta chains drawn from one sample of a study of blood T cell repertoires in COVID-19. Produced via immunoSEQ multiplex PCR; TCRdb's table is partial and in-frame only. In the table there are approximately 150,000 clones, 84% of which are singletons. Sequencing was performed on peripheral blood. These receptors all stem from a human donor in a cohort sampled during active COVID-19. Both conserved end residues are part of each CDR3. The D gene is left open where the match is weak. A clone size is listed for some rows: how often the clone was seen (once, few, many), or a class if it is expanded.

TRBD2 TRBJ2-7 TRBV27 NA CASSFFREGPYEQYF TGTGCCAGCAGTTTCTTCAGGGAGGGGCCCTACGAGCAGTACTTC
NA TRBJ1-2 TRBV5-6 once CASSPGGYGYTF TGTGCCAGCAGCCCCGGGGGGTATGGCTACACCTTC
TRBD2 TRBJ2-2 TRBV3-1/TRBV3-2 once CASSPGTSGSEWTGELFF TGTGCCAGCAGCCCCGGGACTAGCGGGAGTGAGTGGACCGGGGAGCTGTTTTTT
NA TRBJ2-7 TRBV20-1 NA CSSRLAYEQYF TGCAGCAGCCGACTTGCTTACGAGCAGTACTTC
NA TRBJ1-6 TRBV25-1 NA CASARVFNSPLHF TGTGCCAGCGCCCGGGTCTTTAATTCACCCCTCCACTTT
TRBD2 TRBJ2-3 TRBV30 NA CAWSRGLAPDTQYF TGTGCCTGGAGTCGTGGACTAGCTCCAGATACGCAGTATTTT
NA TRBJ1-1 TRBV2 NA CASSWHRENTEAFF TGTGCCAGCAGTTGGCACAGGGAGAACACTGAAGCTTTCTTT
NA TRBJ1-1 TRBV6-1 NA CASREDRGGVSDTEAFF TGTGCCAGCAGGGAAGACCGGGGGGGCGTTTCGGACACTGAAGCTTTCTTT
NA TRBJ1-5 TRBV30 NA CAWSVTESSNQPQHF TGTGCCTGGAGTGTCACGGAGAGTAGCAATCAGCCCCAGCATTTT
NA TRBJ1-2 TRBV7-9 few CASSSTENYGYTF TGTGCCAGCAGCTCAACAGAAAACTATGGCTACACCTTC
TRBD1 TRBJ1-6 TRBV28 NA CASSFGDRGRNSPLHF TGTGCCAGCAGTTTTGGGGACAGGGGGCGGAATTCACCCCTCCACTTT
TRBD1 TRBJ1-1 TRBV15 NA CATSRGTGRVTEAFF TGTGCCACCAGCAGAGGGACAGGAAGAGTGACTGAAGCTTTCTTT
NA TRBJ1-1 TRBV7-6 NA CASSLGTGNTEAFF TGTGCCAGCAGCTTAGGTACAGGGAACACTGAAGCTTTCTTT
NA TRBJ1-1 TRBV28 NA CASRTNSEAFF TGTGCCAGTAGGACAAACTCTGAAGCTTTCTTT
TRBD2 TRBJ2-5 TRBV5-4 once CASSPGLAQETQYF TGTGCCAGCAGCCCTGGACTAGCGCAAGAGACCCAGTACTTC
NA TRBJ2-5 TRBV27 NA CASTAPSGYQETQYF TGTGCCAGCACTGCCCCCTCCGGGTACCAAGAGACCCAGTACTTC
NA TRBJ1-5 TRBV20-1 NA CSASQAQNQPQHF TGCAGTGCTAGTCAGGCACAGAATCAGCCCCAGCATTTT
NA TRBJ1-5 TRBV6-1 NA CASSDDRLGSNQPQHF TGTGCCAGCAGTGATGACAGGCTCGGTAGCAATCAGCCCCAGCATTTT
TRBD1 TRBJ1-2 TRBV7-2 NA CASSPDRESDYGYTF TGTGCCAGCAGTCCGGACAGGGAATCTGACTATGGCTACACCTTC
TRBD2 TRBJ2-5 TRBV3-1/TRBV3-2 NA CASSQVIRPSGGRETQYF TGTGCCAGCAGCCAAGTGATCCGTCCTAGCGGGGGAAGAGAGACCCAGTACTTC
NA TRBJ2-5 TRBV6-2/TRBV6-3 few CASSYSLQETQYF TGTGCCAGCAGTTACTCCCTCCAAGAGACCCAGTACTTC
NA TRBJ1-1 TRBV2 NA CASSEEYRENTEAFF TGTGCCAGCAGTGAAGAATACAGGGAGAACACTGAAGCTTTCTTT
TRBD2 TRBJ2-1 TRBV5-6 NA CASHEGGGAYNEQFF TGTGCCAGCCATGAGGGCGGGGGGGCCTACAATGAGCAGTTCTTC
NA TRBJ1-6 TRBV28 NA CASSLFSAGSPLHF TGTGCCAGCAGTTTATTTTCCGCCGGTTCACCCCTCCACTTT
NA TRBJ1-1 TRBV29-1 few CSVGRPNTEAFF TGCAGCGTTGGGAGACCGAACACTGAAGCTTTCTTT
TRBD2 TRBJ2-7 TRBV7-6 NA CASSLALAGGPNEQYF TGTGCCAGCAGCTTAGCGTTAGCGGGGGGACCAAACGAGCAGTACTTC
TRBD1 TRBJ2-3 TRBV6-1 NA CASSEDRGTDTQYF TGTGCCAGCAGTGAGGACAGGGGCACAGATACGCAGTATTTT
TRBD2 TRBJ2-2 TRBV9 once CASSVRGEGTGELFF TGTGCCAGCAGCGTGCGGGGGGAGGGTACCGGGGAGCTGTTTTTT
TRBD1 TRBJ2-2 TRBV4-2 NA CASSQDTGTGTGELFF TGTGCCAGCAGCCAAGATACGGGGACAGGGACTGGGGAGCTGTTTTTT
TRBD2 TRBJ2-1 TRBV5-1 NA CASSFTGGSSYNEQFF TGCGCCAGCAGCTTTACCGGCGGGAGTTCCTACAATGAGCAGTTCTTC
NA TRBJ2-1 TRBV3-1/TRBV3-2 NA CASSQAQRDNEQFF TGTGCCAGCAGCCAAGCTCAGCGGGACAATGAGCAGTTCTTC
TRBD2 TRBJ2-3 TRBV3-1/TRBV3-2 once CASSQDLLAGVAQYF TGTGCCAGCAGCCAAGATCTGCTAGCGGGGGTCGCGCAGTATTTT
NA TRBJ2-7 TRBV7-8 NA CASSYRQGLWEQYF TGTGCCAGCAGCTACCGCCAGGGGCTATGGGAGCAGTACTTC
TRBD1 TRBJ2-7 TRBV18 NA CASSPTAGTGSPQQYF TGTGCCAGCTCACCCACGGCCGGGACAGGGTCCCCCCAGCAGTACTTC
NA TRBJ1-1 TRBV6-6 once CASNKLGEAFF TGTGCCAGCAATAAACTCGGTGAAGCTTTCTTT
TRBD1 TRBJ1-2 TRBV2 NA CASSTGQGNYGYTF TGTGCCAGCAGTACTGGACAGGGAAACTATGGCTACACCTTC
NA TRBJ2-5 TRBV5-6 NA CASSPRGWETQYF TGTGCCAGCAGCCCCAGGGGTTGGGAGACCCAGTACTTC
TRBD1 TRBJ2-5 TRBV4-1 NA CASSQLGQRETQYF TGCGCCAGCAGCCAATTGGGACAGCGCGAGACCCAGTACTTC
NA TRBJ1-4 TRBV2 NA CASSEKGFGDEKLFF TGTGCCAGCAGTGAAAAGGGATTCGGGGATGAAAAACTGTTTTTT
NA TRBJ2-7 TRBV7-9 few CASSPTASYEQYF TGTGCCAGCAGTCCGACAGCCTCCTACGAGCAGTACTTC
TRBD1 TRBJ2-3 TRBV2 NA CASSGRQGGTDTQYF TGTGCCAGCAGTGGGCGACAGGGGGGTACAGATACGCAGTATTTT
NA TRBJ2-5 TRBV27 NA CASLIGGQETQYF TGTGCCAGCCTCATAGGGGGCCAAGAGACCCAGTACTTC
NA TRBJ2-5 TRBV4-2 NA CASSQGSLVGVQETQYF TGTGCCAGCAGCCAAGGCTCCTTGGTGGGAGTACAAGAGACCCAGTACTTC
NA TRBJ2-7 TRBV18 NA CASSRGSPYEQYF TGTGCCAGCTCAAGGGGATCCCCTTACGAGCAGTACTTC
NA TRBJ2-1 TRBV7-2 NA CASSPSWGDGEQFF TGTGCCAGCAGCCCGAGTTGGGGGGACGGTGAGCAGTTCTTC
TRBD1 TRBJ1-2 TRBV11-2 NA CASSPTGFFGYTF TGTGCCAGCAGTCCGACAGGGTTTTTTGGCTACACCTTC
TRBD2 TRBJ2-3 TRBV5-1 NA CASSSRTSGSTGGTDTQYF TGCGCCAGCAGCTCCCGGACTAGCGGCTCGACCGGTGGGACAGATACGCAGTATTTT
TRBD1 TRBJ1-1 TRBV19 NA CASSNRDRAEAFF TGTGCCAGTAGTAACCGGGACAGGGCAGAAGCTTTCTTT
NA TRBJ2-2 TRBV5-4 NA CASSLASANTGELFF TGTGCCAGCAGCTTGGCCAGCGCGAACACCGGGGAGCTGTTTTTT
TRBD1 TRBJ1-5 TRBV6-5 NA CATGTGGNQPQHF TGTGCCACCGGGACAGGCGGAAATCAGCCCCAGCATTTT
TRBD1 TRBJ1-4 TRBV18 once CASSLGQDNEKLFF TGTGCCAGCTCATTGGGACAGGATAATGAAAAACTGTTTTTT
TRBD2 TRBJ2-5 TRBV9 NA CASSQSGGAQETQYF TGTGCCAGCAGCCAAAGCGGGGGGGCACAAGAGACCCAGTACTTC
TRBD2 TRBJ2-5 TRBV6-5 NA CASSYRGGETQYF TGTGCCAGCAGTTACCGGGGAGGGGAGACCCAGTACTTC
TRBD1 TRBJ1-1 TRBV29-1 NA CSVPGTGGTEAFF TGCAGCGTCCCTGGGACAGGAGGGACTGAAGCTTTCTTT
TRBD2 TRBJ2-3 TRBV5-1 NA CASSLDSSGGLDTQYF TGCGCCAGCAGCTTGGACTCTAGCGGGGGTTTAGATACGCAGTATTTT
NA TRBJ1-1 TRBV12-3/TRBV12-4 NA CASQGRANTEAFF TGTGCCAGCCAGGGGCGGGCGAACACTGAAGCTTTCTTT
TRBD1 TRBJ1-4 TRBV7-8 NA CASSRDRGPEEKLFF TGTGCCAGCAGCCGAGACAGGGGGCCAGAGGAAAAACTGTTTTTT
TRBD1 TRBJ1-2 TRBV15 NA CATSRDGTGGAGYTF TGTGCCACCAGCAGAGACGGGACAGGGGGCGCTGGCTACACCTTC
TRBD2 TRBJ2-5 TRBV27 NA CASSLYTSGQETQYF TGTGCCAGCAGTTTATACACTAGCGGGCAAGAGACCCAGTACTTC
NA TRBJ1-4 TRBV6-6 NA CASRRPGGGMDEKLFF TGTGCCAGCAGACGCCCGGGCGGGGGCATGGATGAAAAACTGTTTTTT